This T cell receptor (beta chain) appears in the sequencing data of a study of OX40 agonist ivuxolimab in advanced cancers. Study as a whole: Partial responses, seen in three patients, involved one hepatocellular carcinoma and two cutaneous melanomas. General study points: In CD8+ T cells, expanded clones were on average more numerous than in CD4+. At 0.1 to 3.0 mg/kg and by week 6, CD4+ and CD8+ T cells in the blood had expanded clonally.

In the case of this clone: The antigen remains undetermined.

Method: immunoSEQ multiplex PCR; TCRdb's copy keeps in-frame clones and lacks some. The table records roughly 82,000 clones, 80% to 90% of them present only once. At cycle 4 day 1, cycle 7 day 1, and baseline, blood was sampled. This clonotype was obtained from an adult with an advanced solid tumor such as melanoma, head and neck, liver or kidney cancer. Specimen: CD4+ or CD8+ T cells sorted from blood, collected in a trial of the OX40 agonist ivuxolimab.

This chain's CDR3 is CASSADRDSNQPQHF. The CDR3 nucleotides read TGTGCCAGCTCGGCCGACAGGGATAGCAATCAGCCCCAGCATTTT. This sequence joins TRBV18 and TRBJ1-5, with 7 bases lining up with TRBD1. The CDR3 loop spans 15 amino acids. V dropped 6 bases and J dropped 0; count of bases not matched to a gene: 5. From germline, CDR1 is KGHSH and CDR2 LQKENI.